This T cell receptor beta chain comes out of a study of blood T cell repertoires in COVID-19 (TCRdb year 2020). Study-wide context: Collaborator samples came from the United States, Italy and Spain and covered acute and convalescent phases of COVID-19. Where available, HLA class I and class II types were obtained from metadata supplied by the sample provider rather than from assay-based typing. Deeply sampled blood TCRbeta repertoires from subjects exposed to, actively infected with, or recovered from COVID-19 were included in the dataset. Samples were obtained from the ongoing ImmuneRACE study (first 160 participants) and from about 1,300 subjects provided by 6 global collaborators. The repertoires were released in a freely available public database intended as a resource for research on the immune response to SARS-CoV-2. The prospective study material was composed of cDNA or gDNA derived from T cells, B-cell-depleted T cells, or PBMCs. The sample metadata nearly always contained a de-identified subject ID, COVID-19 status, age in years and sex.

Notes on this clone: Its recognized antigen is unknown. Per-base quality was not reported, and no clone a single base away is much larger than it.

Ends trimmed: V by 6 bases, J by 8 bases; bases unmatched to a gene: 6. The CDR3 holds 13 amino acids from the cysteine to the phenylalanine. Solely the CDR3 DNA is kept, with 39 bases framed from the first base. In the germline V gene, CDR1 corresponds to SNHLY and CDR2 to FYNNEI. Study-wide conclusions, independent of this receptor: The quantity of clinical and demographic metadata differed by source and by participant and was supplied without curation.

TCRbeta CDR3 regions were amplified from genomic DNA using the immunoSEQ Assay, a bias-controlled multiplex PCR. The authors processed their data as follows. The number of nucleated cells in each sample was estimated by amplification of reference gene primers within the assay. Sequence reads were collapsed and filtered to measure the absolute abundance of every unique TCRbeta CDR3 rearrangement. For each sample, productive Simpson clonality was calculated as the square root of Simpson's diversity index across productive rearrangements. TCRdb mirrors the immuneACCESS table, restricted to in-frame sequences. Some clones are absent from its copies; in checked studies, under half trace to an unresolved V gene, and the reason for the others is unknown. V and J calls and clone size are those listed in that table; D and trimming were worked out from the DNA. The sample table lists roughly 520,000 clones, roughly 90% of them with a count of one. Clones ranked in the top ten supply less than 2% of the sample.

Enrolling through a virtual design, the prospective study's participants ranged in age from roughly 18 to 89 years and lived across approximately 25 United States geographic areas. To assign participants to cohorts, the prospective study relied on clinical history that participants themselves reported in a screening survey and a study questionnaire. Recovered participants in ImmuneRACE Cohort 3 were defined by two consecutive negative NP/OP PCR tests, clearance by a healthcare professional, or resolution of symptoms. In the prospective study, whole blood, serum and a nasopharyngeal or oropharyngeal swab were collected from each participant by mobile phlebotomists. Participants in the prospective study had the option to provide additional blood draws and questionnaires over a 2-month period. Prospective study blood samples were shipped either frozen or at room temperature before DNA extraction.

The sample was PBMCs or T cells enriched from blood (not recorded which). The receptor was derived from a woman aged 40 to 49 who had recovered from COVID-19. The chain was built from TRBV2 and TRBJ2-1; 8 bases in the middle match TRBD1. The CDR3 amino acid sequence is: CASSRQGIDEQFF. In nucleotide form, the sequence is TGTGCCAGCAGCCGACAGGGGATAGATGAGCAGTTCTTC.